This T cell receptor (beta chain) was sequenced during a study of cytomegalovirus exposure and HLA in healthy donors. This clone was observed a few times. In the PCR, 60 Vbeta and 13 Jbeta primers were used. Profiling relied on immunoSEQ multiplex PCR, and the TCRdb table lists in-frame clones only, not all of them. The sample has about 160,000 clones, approximately 81% seen once. What was sequenced was PBMCs. This TCR was sampled from a man aged 30-40 years in good health and CMV-seronegative.

The CDR3 sequence is CASSSLLEQYF. The CDR3 DNA follows: TGTGCCAGCAGTTCCCTTCTGGAGCAGTACTTC. The gene calls are TRBV6-5 and TRBJ2-7; D ambiguous. CDR1 and CDR2 from the germline V gene are MNHEY and SVGAGI. The CDR3 consists of 11 residues. V dropped 4 bases and J dropped 7 bases, with 8 bases sitting between them.